This is a list of T cell receptor beta chains from one sample in a study of blood T cells in healthy people across ages. TCRdb reprocessed the 5' RACE reads via MiXCR and lists one record per CDR3 protein. The repertoire holds roughly 700,000 distinct CDR3 sequences, with approximately 25% as singletons. These sequences were also reported in another study, on T cells of mothers and their children.

The specimen was blood. The receptors come from a boy between 10 and 17 years old in good health. The CDR3 runs from the conserved cysteine through the conserved F or W. The D gene is left open where the match is weak. Size is omitted from some rows. Given values are once, few, many or a class for expanded clones.

v_gene	d_gene	abundance	j_gene	CDR3aa	CDR3nt
TRBV12-3/TRBV12-4	TRBD2	few	TRBJ2-1	CASSPYGTSGEQFF	TGTGCCAGCAGTCCGTACGGGACTAGCGGTGAGCAGTTCTTC
TRBV2	TRBD2	NA	TRBJ2-1	CASSDPKRGGTNEQFF	TGTGCCAGCAGTGACCCAAAGCGGGGGGGAACCAATGAGCAGTTCTTC
TRBV10-2	TRBD1	NA	TRBJ1-4	CASSGTGGMEKLFF	TGCGCCAGCAGTGGGACAGGGGGCATGGAAAAACTGTTTTTT
TRBV6-1	NA	few	TRBJ2-5	CASGGLDQETQYF	TGTGCCAGTGGGGGCCTAGATCAAGAGACCCAGTACTTC
TRBV7-9	TRBD2	few	TRBJ2-5	CASSLAPGLAEETQYF	TGTGCCAGCAGCTTAGCGCCGGGACTAGCGGAAGAGACCCAGTACTTC
TRBV6-4	NA	NA	TRBJ1-4	CASPDWWDNEKLFF	TGTGCCAGTCCCGACTGGTGGGATAATGAAAAACTGTTTTTT
TRBV6-1	NA	few	TRBJ1-2	CASRSERGEGRYRYGYAF	TGTGCCAGCCGGTCCGAACGGGGAGAAGGGCGGTATCGGTATGGCTACGCCTTC
TRBV20-1	NA	once	TRBJ2-1	CSARLADSYNEQFF	TGCAGTGCTAGGTTAGCTGACTCCTACAATGAGCAGTTCTTC
TRBV3-1	NA	few	TRBJ2-3	CASSQRLASLPSDTQYF	TGTGCCAGCAGCCAACGTCTGGCGAGCCTCCCTAGTGATACGCAGTATTTT
TRBV10-3	TRBD2	NA	TRBJ2-7	CGISESGGLNEQYF	TGTGGCATCAGTGAAAGCGGGGGGTTGAACGAGCAGTACTTC
TRBV7-9	NA	NA	TRBJ1-4	CASSHDRLNEKLFF	TGTGCCAGCAGCCACGACAGGCTTAATGAAAAACTGTTTTTT
TRBV21-1	NA	NA	TRBJ2-3	CASSNPFLAGGPGWTDTQYF	TGTGCCAGCAGCAACCCGTTTTTAGCGGGAGGGCCAGGTTGGACAGATACGCAGTATTTT